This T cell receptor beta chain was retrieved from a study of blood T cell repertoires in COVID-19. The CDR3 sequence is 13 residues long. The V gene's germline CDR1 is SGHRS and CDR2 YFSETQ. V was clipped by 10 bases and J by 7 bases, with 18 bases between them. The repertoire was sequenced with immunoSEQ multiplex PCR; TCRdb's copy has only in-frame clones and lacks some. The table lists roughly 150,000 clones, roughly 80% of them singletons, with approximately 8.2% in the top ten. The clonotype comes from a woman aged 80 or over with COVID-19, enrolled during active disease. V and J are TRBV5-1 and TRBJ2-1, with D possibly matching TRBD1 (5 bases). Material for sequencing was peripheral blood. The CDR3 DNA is TGCGCCGTCCGGGCAGGGCCAGGAAATGAGCAGTTCTTC. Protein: CAVRAGPGNEQFF.